The rows below give T cell receptor beta chains drawn from one sample of a study of T cell responses to AZD1222 COVID-19 vaccine. TCRdb's copy holds only in-frame clones and misses some; the assay was immunoSEQ multiplex PCR. The data hold around 80,000 clones, with about 85% observed a single time. Sequenced here: peripheral blood, sampled 28 days after the second AZD1222 dose. The receptor set was obtained from an adult who received the AZD1222 COVID-19 vaccine. The CDR3 runs from the conserved cysteine through the conserved F or W. The D gene is left open where the match is weak. Size tells how often a clone was seen (once, few, many) or the class of an expanded clone, and some rows leave it out.

clone_size	v_call	d_call	j_call	cdr3_aa	cdr3_nt
NA	TRBV7-7	TRBD1	TRBJ2-2	CASSLEVGTGVITGELFF	TGTGCTAGCAGCTTAGAGGTCGGGACAGGGGTGATCACCGGGGAGCTGTTTTTT
NA	TRBV19	TRBD2	TRBJ2-7	CASSIQAGGRYEQYF	TGTGCCAGTAGTATCCAAGCGGGAGGCCGTTACGAGCAGTACTTC
NA	TRBV5-1	NA	TRBJ2-7	CASREASSYEQYF	TGCGCCAGCAGGGAGGCAAGCTCCTACGAGCAGTACTTC
NA	TRBV5-1	NA	TRBJ1-5	CASSLADPSNQPQHF	TGCGCCAGCAGCTTGGCCGACCCTAGCAATCAGCCCCAGCATTTT
NA	TRBV20-1	TRBD2	TRBJ2-7	CSASRAGDSYEQYF	TGCAGTGCTAGTCGGGCGGGAGACTCCTACGAGCAGTACTTC
NA	TRBV6-5	TRBD2	TRBJ2-1	CASSRAGGPGQFF	TGTGCCAGCAGCAGAGCGGGAGGGCCAGGGCAGTTCTTC
NA	TRBV5-8	NA	TRBJ1-5	CASSLDGRVGQPQHF	TGTGCCAGCAGCTTGGACGGGAGGGTAGGTCAGCCCCAGCATTTT
NA	TRBV7-9	NA	TRBJ2-3	CASIQGLAVDTQYF	TGTGCCAGCATCCAGGGGCTAGCGGTAGATACGCAGTATTTT
NA	TRBV19	NA	TRBJ2-3	CASRQRDGSTDTQYF	TGTGCCAGTAGACAACGGGACGGAAGCACAGATACGCAGTATTTT
NA	TRBV19	TRBD2	TRBJ2-5	CASSNLAGETQYF	TGTGCCAGTAGTAACTTAGCGGGAGAGACCCAGTACTTC
NA	TRBV12-3/TRBV12-4	NA	TRBJ1-4	CASSGQTLEKLFF	TGTGCCAGTAGCGGACAGACTCTGGAAAAACTGTTTTTT
NA	TRBV18	NA	TRBJ1-5	CASPSRTGFPGNQPQHF	TGTGCCAGCCCATCACGTACAGGGTTCCCCGGCAATCAGCCCCAGCATTTT
once	TRBV10-3	TRBD1	TRBJ1-2	CAISEIPQGAYGYTF	TGTGCCATCAGTGAGATCCCACAGGGGGCCTATGGCTACACCTTC
NA	TRBV27	NA	TRBJ2-1	CASSLSGNTYNEQFF	TGTGCCAGCAGTTTGAGCGGTAACACCTACAATGAGCAGTTCTTC
NA	TRBV11-3	TRBD2	TRBJ2-1	CASSLNGQRGYEQFF	TGTGCCAGCAGCTTAAATGGTCAGCGGGGGTATGAGCAGTTCTTC
NA	TRBV3-1/TRBV3-2	NA	TRBJ2-2	CASSHSGELFF	TGTGCCAGCAGCCATTCCGGGGAGCTGTTTTTT
NA	TRBV6-5	NA	TRBJ1-1	CASRLDLNTEAFF	TGTGCCAGCAGGCTAGACTTGAACACTGAAGCTTTCTTT
NA	TRBV19	TRBD2	TRBJ2-1	CASSWTSGHNEQFF	TGTGCCAGTAGCTGGACTAGCGGCCACAATGAGCAGTTCTTC
NA	TRBV2	NA	TRBJ1-2	CASSGGSLYGYTF	TGTGCCAGCAGTGGAGGCAGCCTCTATGGCTACACCTTC
NA	TRBV19	TRBD1	TRBJ2-7	CASSPVARDRVQRRTYEQYF	TGTGCCAGTAGTCCCGTCGCTAGGGACAGGGTACAGAGGCGGACCTACGAGCAGTACTTC
once	TRBV5-6	NA	TRBJ1-5	CASSFVGGNQPQHF	TGTGCCAGCAGCTTTGTGGGTGGCAATCAGCCCCAGCATTTT
NA	TRBV3-1/TRBV3-2	TRBD1	TRBJ2-1	CASSFAGTGSSYNEQFF	TGTGCCAGCAGCTTCGCCGGGACAGGGAGCTCCTACAATGAGCAGTTCTTC
once	TRBV5-5	NA	TRBJ1-1	CASSLNRGEAFF	TGTGCCAGCAGCTTAAATCGGGGTGAAGCTTTCTTT
once	TRBV18	NA	TRBJ1-1	CASSPLRDGTEAFF	TGTGCCAGCTCACCACTGAGGGATGGCACTGAAGCTTTCTTT
once	TRBV4-1	TRBD2	TRBJ2-1	CASSTPASGAYNEQFF	TGCGCCAGCAGCACCCCTGCTAGCGGAGCTTACAATGAGCAGTTCTTC
NA	TRBV7-9	NA	TRBJ1-1	CASSLTGKDTEAFF	TGTGCCAGCAGCTTAACTGGGAAAGACACTGAAGCTTTCTTT
NA	TRBV11-2	NA	TRBJ2-7	CASSPIRGGAEQYF	TGTGCCAGCAGCCCCATTAGGGGGGGGGCAGAGCAGTACTTC
NA	TRBV19	NA	TRBJ1-2	CASSQNRVEYGYTF	TGTGCCAGTAGCCAAAACAGGGTTGAATATGGCTACACCTTC
NA	TRBV27	NA	TRBJ1-1	CASSYRTPTEAFF	TGTGCCAGCAGTTATCGTACCCCCACTGAAGCTTTCTTT
NA	TRBV12-3/TRBV12-4	NA	TRBJ1-1	CASSLGNEAFF	TGTGCCAGCAGTCTGGGAAATGAAGCTTTCTTT